This TCR beta chain was profiled in a study of post-analysis software for immune sequencing data. Study context: In terms of disease course, relapsing-remitting, secondary progressive and progressive-relapsing multiple sclerosis were included. Whole-study findings and limits: Five TRBV segments, including TRBV5-6, TRBV5-1 and TRBV20-1, were more frequent in patients than controls. A significant reduction in normalized Chao1 diversity was observed in multiple sclerosis patients versus controls. When the samples were clustered directly with F measure, those that had been prepared in the same batch showed strong co-clustering.

Comment on this clonotype: Antigen: not known.

Trimming left V 6 bases short and J 6 bases short, with 21 bases between. This CDR3 contains 15 residues. Incorporated into the TCR beta cDNA libraries were unique molecular identifiers, which served to reduce PCR and sequencing biases. Via MiXCR, TCRdb re-called the PCR reads, giving one row per CDR3 protein. The table lists approximately 350,000 distinct CDR3 sequences, around a third of them singletons, with about an eighth in the top ten. This TCR derives from a girl between 10 and 17 years old with multiple sclerosis. The chain employs TRBV12-3 or TRBV12-4 and TRBJ2-7; D might be TRBD1 (6 bases). The sample comprised blood. The CDR3 DNA is TGTGCCAGCAGGTCCCCGGACAGTCTAAAGGGCGAGCAGTACTTC. Its translation: CASRSPDSLKGEQYF.